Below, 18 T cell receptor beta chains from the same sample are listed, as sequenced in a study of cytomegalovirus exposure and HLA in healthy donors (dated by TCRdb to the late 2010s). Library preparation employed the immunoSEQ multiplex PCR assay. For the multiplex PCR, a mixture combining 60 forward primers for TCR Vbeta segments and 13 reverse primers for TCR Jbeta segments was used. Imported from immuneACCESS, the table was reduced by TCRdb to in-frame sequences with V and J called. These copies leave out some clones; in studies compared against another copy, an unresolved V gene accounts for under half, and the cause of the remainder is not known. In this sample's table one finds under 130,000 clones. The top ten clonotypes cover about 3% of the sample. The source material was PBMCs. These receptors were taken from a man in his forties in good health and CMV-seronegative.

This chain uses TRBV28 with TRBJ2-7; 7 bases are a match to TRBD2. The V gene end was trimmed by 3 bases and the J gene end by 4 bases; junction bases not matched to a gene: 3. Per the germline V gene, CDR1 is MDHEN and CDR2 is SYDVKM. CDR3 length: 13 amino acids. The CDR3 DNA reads TGTGCCAGCAGTTTGGGGGGAGGGTACGAGCAGTACTTC. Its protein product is CASSLGGGYEQYF.

DNA of the CDR3: TGTGCCAGCTCACCAGGGACAGGGGGTCGTTCATCTCATGAAAAACTGTTTTTT. This codes for CASSPGTGGRSSHEKLFF. V usage is TRBV18 and J usage is TRBJ1-4; 11 bases map to TRBD1. Germline V CDR1 and CDR2: KGHSH, LQKENI. V gave up 2 bases and J gave up 6 bases; unmatched junction bases: 11. The CDR3 length is 18 residues.

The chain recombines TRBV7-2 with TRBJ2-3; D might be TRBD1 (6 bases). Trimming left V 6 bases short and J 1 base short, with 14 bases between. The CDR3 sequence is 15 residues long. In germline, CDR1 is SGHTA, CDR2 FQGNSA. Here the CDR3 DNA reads TGTGCCAGCAGTAACAGGGTTTTGGGCACAGATACGCAGTATTTT. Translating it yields CASSNRVLGTDTQYF.

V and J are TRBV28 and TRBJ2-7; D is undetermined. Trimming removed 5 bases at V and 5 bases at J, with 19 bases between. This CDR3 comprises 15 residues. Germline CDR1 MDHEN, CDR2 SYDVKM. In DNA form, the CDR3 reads TGTGCCAGCAGTGCCCCTGGGCGAGTTGGCGACGAGCAGTACTTC. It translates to CASSAPGRVGDEQYF.

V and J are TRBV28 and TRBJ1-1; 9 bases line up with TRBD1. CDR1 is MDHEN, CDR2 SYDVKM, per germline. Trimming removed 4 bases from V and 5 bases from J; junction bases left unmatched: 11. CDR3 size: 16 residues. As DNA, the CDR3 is TGTGCCAGCAGTTCCCCCGGGACAGGGAGTGGGACTGAAGCTTTCTTT. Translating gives CASSSPGTGSGTEAFF.

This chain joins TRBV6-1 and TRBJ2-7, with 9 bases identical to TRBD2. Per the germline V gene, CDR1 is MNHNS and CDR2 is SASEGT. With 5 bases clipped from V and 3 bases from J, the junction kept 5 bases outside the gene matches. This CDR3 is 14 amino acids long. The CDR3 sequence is CASSSGLASYEQYF. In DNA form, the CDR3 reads TGTGCCAGCAGTTCGGGACTAGCTAGCTACGAGCAGTACTTC.

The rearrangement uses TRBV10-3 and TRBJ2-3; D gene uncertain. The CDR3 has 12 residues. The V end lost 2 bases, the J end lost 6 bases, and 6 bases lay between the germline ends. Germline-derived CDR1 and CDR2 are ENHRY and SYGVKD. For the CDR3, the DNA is TGTGCCATCAGTGAGCTAGGTGATACGCAGTATTTT. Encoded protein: CAISELGDTQYF.

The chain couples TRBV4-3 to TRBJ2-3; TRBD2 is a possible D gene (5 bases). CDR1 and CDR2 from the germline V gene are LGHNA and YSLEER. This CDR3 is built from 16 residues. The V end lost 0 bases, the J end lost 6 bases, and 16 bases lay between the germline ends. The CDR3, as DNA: TGCGCCAGCAGCCAAGATTTCGGCGGGTCCCGTGATACGCAGTATTTT. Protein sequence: CASSQDFGGSRDTQYF.

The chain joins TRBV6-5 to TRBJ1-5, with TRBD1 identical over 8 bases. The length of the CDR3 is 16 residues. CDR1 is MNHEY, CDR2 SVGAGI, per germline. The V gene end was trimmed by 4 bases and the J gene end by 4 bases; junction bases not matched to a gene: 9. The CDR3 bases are TGTGCCAGCAGTTCATTAGGACAGGGCGAAAATCAGCCCCAGCATTTT. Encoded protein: CASSSLGQGENQPQHF.

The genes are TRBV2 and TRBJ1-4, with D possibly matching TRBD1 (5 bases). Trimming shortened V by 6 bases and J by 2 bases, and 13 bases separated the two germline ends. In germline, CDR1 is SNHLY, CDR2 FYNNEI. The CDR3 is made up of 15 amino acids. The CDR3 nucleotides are TGTGCCAGCAGAGCTACAGGAGTCACTAATGAAAAACTGTTTTTT. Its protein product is CASRATGVTNEKLFF. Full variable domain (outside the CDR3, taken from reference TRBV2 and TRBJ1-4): EPEVTQTPSHQVTQMGQEVILRCVPISNHLYFYWYRQILGQKVEFLVSFYNNEISEKSEIFDDQFSVERPDGSNFTLKIRSTKLEDSAMYFCASRATGVTNEKLFFGSGTQLSVL.

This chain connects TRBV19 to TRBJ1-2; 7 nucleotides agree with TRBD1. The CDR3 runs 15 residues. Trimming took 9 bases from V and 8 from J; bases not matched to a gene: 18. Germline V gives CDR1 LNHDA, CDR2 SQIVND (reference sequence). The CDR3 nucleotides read TGTGCCAGCGGCGACGGACAGGCTGGGGCGTTAGGCTACACCTTC. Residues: CASGDGQAGALGYTF.

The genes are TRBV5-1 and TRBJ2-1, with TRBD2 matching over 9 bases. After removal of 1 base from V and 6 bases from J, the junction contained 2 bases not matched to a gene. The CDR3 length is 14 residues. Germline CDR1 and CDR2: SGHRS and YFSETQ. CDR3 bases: TGCGCCAGCAGCTTGACTAGCGGGCTCAATGAGCAGTTCTTC. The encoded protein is CASSLTSGLNEQFF.

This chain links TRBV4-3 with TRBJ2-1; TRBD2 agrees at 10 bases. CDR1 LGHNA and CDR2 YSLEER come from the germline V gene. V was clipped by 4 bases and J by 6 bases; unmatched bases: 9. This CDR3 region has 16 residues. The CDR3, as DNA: TGCGCCAGCAGCCCGGGTGGGCTAGCGGGAGCCAATGAGCAGTTCTTC. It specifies CASSPGGLAGANEQFF.

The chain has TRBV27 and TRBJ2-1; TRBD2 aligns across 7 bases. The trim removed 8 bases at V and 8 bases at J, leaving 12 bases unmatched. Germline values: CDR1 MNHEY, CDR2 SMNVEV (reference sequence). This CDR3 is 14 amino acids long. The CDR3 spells CASSFGREMDEQFF. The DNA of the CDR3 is TGTGCCAGCTCCTTTGGGCGGGAGATGGATGAGCAGTTCTTC.

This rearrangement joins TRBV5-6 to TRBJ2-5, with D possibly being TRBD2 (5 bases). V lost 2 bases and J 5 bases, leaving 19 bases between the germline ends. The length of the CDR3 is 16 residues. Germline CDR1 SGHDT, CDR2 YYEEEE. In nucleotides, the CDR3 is TGTGCCAGCAGCTTAATACGAACGGGAAGAGCGGAGACCCAGTACTTC. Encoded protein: CASSLIRTGRAETQYF.

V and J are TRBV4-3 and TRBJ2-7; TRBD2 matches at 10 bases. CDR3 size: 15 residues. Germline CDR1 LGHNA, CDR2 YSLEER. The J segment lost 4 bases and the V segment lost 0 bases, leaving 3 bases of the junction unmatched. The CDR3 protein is CASSQETSGLYEQYF. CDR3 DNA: TGCGCCAGCAGCCAAGAGACTAGCGGGCTATACGAGCAGTACTTC.

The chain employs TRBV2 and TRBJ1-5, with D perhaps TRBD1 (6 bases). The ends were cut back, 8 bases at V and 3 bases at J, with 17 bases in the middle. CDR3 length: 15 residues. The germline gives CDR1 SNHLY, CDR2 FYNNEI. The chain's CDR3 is CASLKDSSFNQPQHF. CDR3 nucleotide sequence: TGTGCCAGCCTGAAGGACAGTAGCTTCAATCAGCCCCAGCATTTT.

The CDR3 DNA follows: TGTGCCAGCAGCTTAGGAACTGGAGCGGCGACTTTTCAGCCCCAGCATTTT. It encodes CASSLGTGAATFQPQHF. The chain recombines TRBV7-9 with TRBJ1-5; D is undetermined. Germline CDR1 and CDR2: SEHNR and FQNEAQ (reference sequence). Between the trimmed V and J ends, which lost 1 base and 6 bases, there was a span of 19 bases. The CDR3 covers 17 residues.